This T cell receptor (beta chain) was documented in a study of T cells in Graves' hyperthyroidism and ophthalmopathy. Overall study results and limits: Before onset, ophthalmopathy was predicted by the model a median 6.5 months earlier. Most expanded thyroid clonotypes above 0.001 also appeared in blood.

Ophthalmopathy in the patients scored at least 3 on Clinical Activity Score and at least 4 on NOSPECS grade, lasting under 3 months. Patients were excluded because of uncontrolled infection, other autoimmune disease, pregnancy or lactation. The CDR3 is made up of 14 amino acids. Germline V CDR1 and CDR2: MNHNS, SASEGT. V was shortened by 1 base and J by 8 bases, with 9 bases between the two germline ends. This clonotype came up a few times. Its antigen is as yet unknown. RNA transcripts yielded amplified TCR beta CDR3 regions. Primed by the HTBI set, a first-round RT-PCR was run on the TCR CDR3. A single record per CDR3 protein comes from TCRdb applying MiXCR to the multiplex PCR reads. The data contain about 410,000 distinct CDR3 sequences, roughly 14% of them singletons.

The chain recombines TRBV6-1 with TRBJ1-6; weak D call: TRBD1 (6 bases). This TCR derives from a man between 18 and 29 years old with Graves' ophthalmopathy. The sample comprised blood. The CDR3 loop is CASSEEDSYSPLHF. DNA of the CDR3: TGTGCCAGCAGTGAAGAGGACAGCTATTCACCCCTCCACTTT.